The clone carrying this T cell receptor beta chain was found many times. Its antigen is as yet unknown. It was with a sample-barcoded 5' primer and a J-beta primer mix that a second PCR of about 6 to 12 cycles was run. TCRdb redid the calling of the 5' RACE reads with MiXCR, one entry per CDR3 protein. This repertoire shows over 950,000 distinct CDR3 sequences, 51% found once; its top ten account for 20% to 25%. The sample comes from a study of blood T cells in healthy people across ages. Trimming shortened V by 2 bases and J by 5 bases, and 16 bases separated the two germline ends. This CDR3 contains 15 residues. Per the germline V gene, CDR1 is SGHRS and CDR2 is YFSETQ. Study-wide points: In older individuals, TCR beta diversity per million T cells was lower, falling roughly linearly with age.

Donors were healthy Caucasian individuals from Russia aged roughly 6 to 95. The draw of peripheral blood yielded roughly 9.1 milliliters from each donor. This chain links TRBV5-1 with TRBJ2-5; weak D call: TRBD2 (6 bases). The source is a woman aged 55-70 years in good health. The sequenced sample consisted of blood. Written as DNA, the CDR3 is TGCGCCAGCAGCTTCGGGCTAGCGAATGCGGAGACCCAGTACTTC. This encodes CASSFGLANAETQYF.